The T cell receptor beta chain described here comes from a study of T cell responses to AZD1222 COVID-19 vaccine. Points from the study as a whole: Epitopes outside B.1.351 and B.1.1.7 mutated regions reportedly drew nearly half of spike TCRs. The sample set comprised mostly white British donors with more females, and clonal diversity was possibly underestimated. At study baseline, merely more than 5 AZD1222 recipients were seropositive.

Sequencing was performed with immunoSEQ multiplex PCR; in TCRdb, only in-frame clones are kept and a portion is missing. The profile shows 92,000 or so clones, nearly 90% of them singletons. Concerning this clone itself: Its antigen is currently unknown. At one end the junction does not follow the germline gene, possibly because of a read error.

The germline CDR1 and CDR2 sequences are SSHAT and FNYEAQ (reference sequence). CDR3 length: 13 residues. The sequencing used peripheral blood, collected on day 0 of AZD1222 vaccination. The receptor comes from an adult in good health. The chain is built from TRBV7-7 and TRBJ1-4; no clear D. CDR3 DNA: TGTGCTAGCAGCGTCGGGCGTAATGAAAAACTGTTTTTT. This translates into CASSVGRNEKLFF.